These T cell receptor beta chains were read from a single sample in a study of T cell responses to AZD1222 COVID-19 vaccine. Sequencing was performed with immunoSEQ multiplex PCR; in TCRdb, only in-frame clones are kept and a portion is missing. The table has 90,000 to 100,000 clones, around 89% seen once. The sample here was peripheral blood, taken on day 0 of AZD1222 vaccination. These receptors came from an adult in good health. The CDR3 runs from the conserved cysteine through the conserved F or W. Each record gives: D gene, clone size, J gene, V gene, CDR3 protein, CDR3 DNA. D genes are given only for firm matches. The size of a clone is reported for some rows only, either as once, few or many, or as a class for expanded clones.

D gene: .; clone size: once; J gene: TRBJ2-3; V gene: TRBV9; CDR3 protein: CASSVELGGVVDTQYF; CDR3 DNA: TGTGCCAGCAGCGTAGAACTTGGAGGGGTAGTAGATACGCAGTATTTT
D gene: .; clone size: few; J gene: TRBJ2-2; V gene: TRBV7-3; CDR3 protein: CASSRRLAGAGELFF; CDR3 DNA: TGTGCCAGCAGCAGACGACTTGCTGGAGCCGGGGAGCTGTTTTTT
D gene: .; clone size: .; J gene: TRBJ2-5; V gene: TRBV5-1; CDR3 protein: CASSYSTGGETQYF; CDR3 DNA: TGCGCCAGCAGCTACTCGACAGGCGGAGAGACCCAGTACTTC
D gene: .; clone size: .; J gene: TRBJ1-3; V gene: TRBV6-5; CDR3 protein: CASSPRRSSYTIYF; CDR3 DNA: TGTGCCAGCAGCCCCCGCCGCTCCTCTTACACCATATATTTT
D gene: .; clone size: .; J gene: TRBJ1-4; V gene: TRBV3-1/TRBV3-2; CDR3 protein: CASSPSWGLNEKLFF; CDR3 DNA: TGTGCCAGCAGCCCAAGTTGGGGACTGAATGAAAAACTGTTTTTT
D gene: TRBD2; clone size: .; J gene: TRBJ2-2; V gene: TRBV3-1/TRBV3-2; CDR3 protein: CASSGASGRGTGELFF; CDR3 DNA: TGTGCCAGCAGCGGTGCTAGCGGGAGGGGCACCGGGGAGCTGTTTTTT
D gene: .; clone size: .; J gene: TRBJ2-5; V gene: TRBV9; CDR3 protein: CASSPGVGHLTQYF; CDR3 DNA: TGTGCCAGCAGCCCGGGGGTGGGGCATCTGACCCAGTACTTC
D gene: .; clone size: once; J gene: TRBJ2-7; V gene: TRBV29-1; CDR3 protein: CSVVRGGTYEQYF; CDR3 DNA: TGCAGCGTTGTGAGGGGGGGAACCTACGAGCAGTACTTC
D gene: TRBD1; clone size: .; J gene: TRBJ1-2; V gene: TRBV5-1; CDR3 protein: CASSFSGTGEYGYTF; CDR3 DNA: TGCGCCAGCAGCTTCTCCGGGACAGGGGAGTATGGCTACACCTTC
D gene: .; clone size: .; J gene: TRBJ2-7; V gene: TRBV4-3; CDR3 protein: CASSQDWGNSYEQYF; CDR3 DNA: TGCGCCAGCAGCCAAGATTGGGGAAACTCCTACGAGCAGTACTTC
D gene: .; clone size: .; J gene: TRBJ1-5; V gene: TRBV12-3/TRBV12-4; CDR3 protein: CASSLQTGQPQHF; CDR3 DNA: TGTGCCAGCAGTTTACAGACAGGCCAGCCCCAGCATTTT
D gene: TRBD2; clone size: .; J gene: TRBJ2-7; V gene: TRBV2; CDR3 protein: CASSRLASGVAEQYF; CDR3 DNA: TGTGCCAGCAGTAGGTTGGCTAGCGGGGTTGCCGAGCAGTACTTC
D gene: TRBD2; clone size: .; J gene: TRBJ2-1; V gene: TRBV7-3; CDR3 protein: CASSLGAGEYNEQFF; CDR3 DNA: TGTGCCAGCAGCTTAGGGGCGGGAGAGTACAATGAGCAGTTCTTC
D gene: TRBD2; clone size: .; J gene: TRBJ2-1; V gene: TRBV7-9; CDR3 protein: CASNLRLAGEGEQFF; CDR3 DNA: TGTGCCAGCAACTTGAGACTAGCGGGGGAGGGTGAGCAGTTCTTC
D gene: TRBD1; clone size: .; J gene: TRBJ2-3; V gene: TRBV29-1; CDR3 protein: CSVDRGADTQYF; CDR3 DNA: TGCAGCGTGGACAGGGGTGCAGATACGCAGTATTTT
D gene: TRBD2; clone size: .; J gene: TRBJ2-5; V gene: TRBV10-3; CDR3 protein: CATKGLAVGGPETQYF; CDR3 DNA: TGTGCCACCAAGGGACTAGCGGTTGGAGGGCCTGAGACCCAGTACTTC